The 2 T cell receptor beta chains reported below all come from one sample, sequenced in a study of a mutant IDH1 vaccine in newly diagnosed glioma. For these receptors, no antigen is known. The table came from immunoSEQ multiplex PCR; TCRdb's copy has only in-frame clones and leaves some out. The repertoire holds over 50,000 clones, approximately 90% seen once, with approximately 4.6% in the top ten. Time point reported: week 5, during vaccination. Doses consisted of 300 ug of mutant IDH1 20-mer peptide each, paired with topical imiquimod. The material was PBMCs, obtained from a glioma patient whose treatment included an IDH1 peptide vaccine. These receptors all come from a middle-aged woman with glioma.

This clone has just one count. This rearrangement joins TRBV14 to TRBJ2-2; a weak D match, TRBD1 (5 bases). V lost 5 bases and J 7 bases, leaving 14 bases between the germline ends. Per the germline V gene, CDR1 is SGHDN and CDR2 is FVKESK. The CDR3 runs 14 residues. The CDR3 bases are TGTGCCAGCAGCTACAGGTTCTCTGGCGGGGAGCTGTTTTTT. Translated: CASSYRFSGGELFF.

V and J are TRBV11-2 and TRBJ2-3, with 7 bases matching TRBD2. CDR3 size: 15 residues. The germline CDR1 and CDR2 sequences are SGHAT and FQNNGV. Germline trimming cut 5 bases from V and 6 bases from J; bases unmatched to any gene: 11. This CDR3 reads CASSPERGVVDTQYF. DNA of the CDR3: TGTGCCAGCAGCCCAGAGCGGGGAGTCGTGGATACGCAGTATTTT.